Following are 2 T cell receptor beta chains from one sample sequenced in a study of cytomegalovirus exposure and HLA in healthy donors. In the PCR, 60 Vbeta and 13 Jbeta primers were used. Profiling relied on immunoSEQ multiplex PCR, and the TCRdb table lists in-frame clones only, not all of them. The profile covers about 92,000 clones, with under 85% appearing a single time and roughly 6.6% taken by the ten largest. The material sequenced was PBMCs. The receptors shown here come from a middle-aged man in good health and CMV-seropositive.

V gene TRBV2 combines with J gene TRBJ2-5; perhaps TRBD1 as D (5 bases). Germline loops: CDR1 SNHLY, CDR2 FYNNEI. This CDR3 contains 13 residues. V lost 4 bases and J 5 bases, leaving 11 bases between the germline ends. For the CDR3, the DNA is TGTGCCAGCAGTGGACAGACGTCGGAGACCCAGTACTTC. Translation: CASSGQTSETQYF.

This clone has only one observation. CDR3 in amino acids: CASSPTGHHNQPQHF. DNA for the CDR3: TGTGCCAGCAGTCCTACCGGACACCACAATCAGCCCCAGCATTTT. The chain uses TRBV6-1 and TRBJ1-5, with a tentative D call TRBD1 (5 bases). Germline-derived CDR1 and CDR2 are MNHNS and SASEGT. V was trimmed by 5 bases and J by 3 bases, leaving 14 bases between them. This CDR3 is built from 15 residues.